This T cell receptor (beta chain) was captured by sequencing in a study of OX40 agonist ivuxolimab in advanced cancers. The CDR3 runs to 11 residues. V dropped 5 bases and J dropped 4 bases, with 3 bases sitting between them. The germline gives CDR1 MNHNS, CDR2 SASEGT. Profiled with immunoSEQ multiplex PCR; TCRdb holds only in-frame clones, not every one. Here the sample spans under 85,000 clones, roughly 83% being singletons. The sequence derives from an adult with an advanced solid tumor such as melanoma, head and neck, liver or kidney cancer. Sequenced material: CD4+ or CD8+ T cells sorted from blood, taken in a trial of the OX40 agonist ivuxolimab. This chain links TRBV6-1 with TRBJ1-5; D is ambiguous. The CDR3 DNA sequence: TGTGCCAGCAGTAGTAATCAGCCCCAGCATTTT. The encoded protein is CASSSNQPQHF.